The present T cell receptor beta chain was sequenced within a study of blood T cells in healthy people across ages. A sample-barcoded 5' primer and a J-beta primer mix were used in a second PCR of about 7 to 12 cycles. TCRdb re-derived calls from the 5' RACE reads in MiXCR, one entry per CDR3 protein. The table lists roughly 800,000 distinct CDR3 sequences, 36% of them singletons, with 13% in the top ten. This CDR3 has 14 residues. Per the germline V gene, CDR1 is DFQATT and CDR2 is SNEGSKA (reference sequence). Trimming at V came to 1 base and at J to 8 bases, leaving 8 bases not matched to a gene. This clonotype was picked up a small number of times.

The origin of this receptor is a man aged 18 to 29 in good health. Sample: blood. V and J are TRBV20-1 and TRBJ2-3; TRBD1 aligns across 8 bases. For the CDR3, the DNA is TGCAGTGCTAGAGCTCCGCAGGGGGCTACTACGCAGTATTTT. Protein product: CSARAPQGATTQYF.